The 27 T cell receptor beta chains reported below all come from one sample, sequenced in a study of T-cell memory formation after mild COVID-19. In TCRdb, the 5' RACE reads were re-called with MiXCR into one record per CDR3 protein. The data contain 250,000 to 300,000 distinct CDR3 sequences, around 15% of them seen just once; the ten biggest clones take up approximately 23%. The material sequenced was PBMCs or a T cell subset sorted from them (not recorded which). The receptors originated from a man between 18 and 29 years old who had mild COVID-19 (a few samples of this study predate the infection). Cell type and time point are not known.

The rearrangement joins TRBV7-2 to TRBJ1-4; 7 bases align to TRBD1. Germline lookup yields CDR1 SGHTA and CDR2 FQGNSA. V lost 4 bases, J lost 4 bases, and 6 bases stayed unmatched. The CDR3 has 15 residues. Here the CDR3 reads CASSSPGGDNEKLFF. The CDR3 DNA is TGTGCCAGCAGCTCTCCAGGGGGGGATAATGAAAAACTGTTTTTT. The complete variable domain, with remaining parts taken from reference TRBV7-2 and TRBJ1-4, reads GAGVSQSPSNKVTEKGKDVELRCDPISGHTALYWYRQSLGQGLEFLIYFQGNSAPDKSGLPSDRFSAERTGGSVSTLTIQRTQQEDSAVYLCASSSPGGDNEKLFFGSGTQLSVL.

This clonotype was detected many times. The chain joins TRBV5-1 to TRBJ1-2, with 8 bases fitting TRBD1. CDR1 and CDR2 (germline): SGHRS, YFSETQ. Trimming at V came to 2 bases and at J to 6 bases, leaving 3 bases not matched to a gene. The CDR3 is made up of 13 amino acids. CDR3 bases: TGCGCCAGCAGCTTTCCGACAGGGGATGGCTACACCTTC. Its translation: CASSFPTGDGYTF.

In its sample, this clonotype was seen many times. The genes are TRBV20-1 and TRBJ2-3; the D is unclear. The CDR3 totals 12 residues. Germline-derived CDR1 and CDR2 are DFQATT and SNEGSKA (reference sequence). Trimming took off 3 bases at V and 0 bases at J, with 4 bases between the two ends. As DNA, the CDR3 is TGCAGTGCTAGCGACAGCACAGATACGCAGTATTTT. Encoded protein: CSASDSTDTQYF.

This chain connects TRBV7-9 to TRBJ1-1; D not certain. Trimming left V 1 base short and J 8 bases short, with 8 bases between. The germline V gene encodes CDR1 SEHNR and CDR2 FQNEAQ (reference sequence). There are 12 residues in the CDR3. The CDR3 sequence: CASSLDSREAFF. CDR3 nucleotides: TGTGCCAGCAGCTTAGACAGTAGGGAAGCTTTCTTT.

The V gene is TRBV9, the J gene TRBJ2-2; no clear D gene. Per the germline V gene, CDR1 is SGDLS and CDR2 is YYNGEE. The CDR3 is 13 residues long. The ends were cut back, 0 bases at V and 5 bases at J, with 5 bases in the middle. The CDR3 sequence is CASSVVGTGELFF. CDR3 nucleotides: TGTGCCAGCAGCGTAGTAGGGACCGGGGAGCTGTTTTTT.

This clonotype was detected ten times or more. This rearrangement joins TRBV7-2 to TRBJ1-1; D is uncertain. Per germline, CDR1 SGHTA and CDR2 FQGNSA. CDR3 length equals 13 residues. V dropped 2 bases and J dropped 1 base, with 5 bases sitting between them. CDR3 sequence reads: CASSLMGNTEAFF. DNA of the CDR3: TGTGCCAGCAGCTTAATGGGGAACACTGAAGCTTTCTTT.

As to this clonotype: Germline is not matched at one junction end, which may reflect a read error. This chain joins TRBV12-3 or TRBV12-4 and TRBJ2-1; TRBD2 might be the D (5 bases). The CDR3 loop spans 13 amino acids. For the CDR3, the DNA is TGTGCCAGCAGTCTAGCTATCACACGTGAGCAGTTCTTC. The encoded protein is CASSLAITREQFF.

CDR3 sequence reads: CASSFRPRTGYTDTQYF. The CDR3 region has the DNA TGTGCCAGCAGCTTTAGGCCCCGGACAGGGTACACAGATACGCAGTATTTT. The chain combines TRBV7-6 with TRBJ2-3; TRBD1 matches 8 bases. J lost 2 bases, V lost 3 bases, and 10 bases had no gene match. The CDR3 sequence is 17 residues long. Germline CDR1 reads SGHVS; CDR2 reads FNYEAQ.

There are a few counts of this clonotype. The rearrangement uses TRBV20-1 and TRBJ2-7; TRBD1 aligns across 10 bases. This CDR3 is built from 14 residues. CDR1 DFQATT and CDR2 SNEGSKA come from the germline V gene (reference sequence). The V gene end was trimmed by 4 bases and the J gene end by 4 bases; junction bases not matched to a gene: 7. The CDR3 DNA sequence: TGCAGTGCTACTCCCGGGACAGGGGCTTACGAGCAGTACGTC. This sequence encodes CSATPGTGAYEQYV.

The chain employs TRBV4-2 and TRBJ2-7; D might be TRBD1 or TRBD2, each matching 5 bases. CDR1 and CDR2 (germline): LGHNA, YNFKEQ. The CDR3 loop spans 14 amino acids. Between the trimmed V and J ends, which lost 2 bases and 0 bases, there was a span of 8 bases. This CDR3 reads CASSQRGDSYEQYF. The CDR3 nucleotides are TGTGCCAGCAGCCAACGAGGGGACTCCTACGAGCAGTACTTC.

J is TRBJ2-5 and V is TRBV28; a possible D gene is TRBD1 (5 bases). This CDR3 has 14 residues. The V and J ends lost 3 bases and 7 bases respectively, with 15 bases between them. Germline loops: CDR1 MDHEN, CDR2 SYDVKM. This CDR3 reads CASSFIQEPRTQYF. The DNA for the CDR3 is TGTGCCAGCAGTTTTATACAGGAGCCAAGGACCCAGTACTTC.

The chain employs TRBV20-1 and TRBJ2-6; D gene ambiguous. The CDR3 length is 14 residues. The V gene's germline CDR1 is DFQATT and CDR2 SNEGSKA (reference sequence). The ends were cut back, 3 bases at V and 0 bases at J, with 6 bases in the middle. CDR3 in DNA: TGCAGTGCTAGTCCCCTCTCTGGGGCCAACGTCCTGACTTTC. This translates into CSASPLSGANVLTF.

The chain couples TRBV29-1 to TRBJ2-7; no firm D call. The CDR3 extends over 12 amino acids. V dropped 4 bases and J dropped 6 bases, with 13 bases sitting between them. CDR1 is SQVTM and CDR2 is ANQGSEA in the germline V gene. This CDR3 is CSVVRPVREQYV. DNA for the CDR3: TGCAGCGTTGTGCGGCCAGTCCGCGAGCAGTACGTC.

This chain joins TRBV5-1 and TRBJ2-3, with D unclear. The germline gives CDR1 SGHRS, CDR2 YFSETQ. Trimming shortened V by 4 bases and J by 3 bases, and 12 bases separated the two germline ends. The CDR3 runs to 14 residues. The CDR3 nucleotides are TGCGCCAGCAGCCCATTCCTCGGTACAGATACGCAGTATTTT. It specifies CASSPFLGTDTQYF. The full variable domain, completed using reference TRBV5-1 and TRBJ2-3, is KAGVTQTPRYLIKTRGQQVTLSCSPISGHRSVSWYQQTPGQGLQFLFEYFSETQRNKGNFPGRFSGRQFSNSRSEMNVSTLELGDSALYLCASSPFLGTDTQYFGPGTRLTVL.

This clonotype has just a few counts. The chain joins TRBV7-2 to TRBJ1-4; D unclear. This CDR3 has 13 residues. The germline V and J ends were trimmed by 2 bases and 5 bases, with 6 bases remaining between them. Looked up from germline, CDR1 is SGHTA and CDR2 is FQGNSA. CDR3 nucleotide sequence: TGTGCCAGCAGCTTATTAATCAATGAAAAACTGTTTTTT. Translation: CASSLLINEKLFF.

This clonotype was recorded many times. CDR3 amino acids: CASSQEGLATDTQYF. Written as DNA, the CDR3 is TGTGCCAGCAGCCAAGAGGGACTAGCGACAGATACGCAGTATTTT. The chain recombines TRBV4-2 with TRBJ2-3; 10 nucleotides line up with TRBD2. This CDR3 is built from 15 residues. CDR1 is LGHNA, CDR2 YNFKEQ, per germline. Trimming removed 0 bases from V and 3 bases from J; junction bases left unmatched: 0.

This clonotype was seen more than once but under ten times. The chain employs TRBV11-1 and TRBJ2-7; D is perhaps TRBD2 (6 bases). The germline CDR1 and CDR2 sequences are SGHAT and FQDESV (reference sequence). CDR3 size: 14 residues. Trimming cost V 2 bases and J 4 bases, with 12 bases left between them. The CDR3 DNA is TGTGCCAGCAGCTTACTCCTCGGGGGATACGAGCAGTACTTC. Protein sequence: CASSLLLGGYEQYF.

The chain carries TRBV7-2 and TRBJ2-3, with 13 positions matching TRBD2. Germline CDR1 is SGHTA and CDR2 is FQGNSA. Germline trimming cut 5 bases from V and 1 base from J; bases unmatched to any gene: 3. This CDR3 has 16 residues. CDR3 in DNA: TGTGCCAGCAGCACCACTAGCGGGGGGGGCACAGATACGCAGTATTTT. This translates into CASSTTSGGGTDTQYF. Combining the CDR3 with reference TRBV7-2 and TRBJ2-3 gives the whole variable domain GAGVSQSPSNKVTEKGKDVELRCDPISGHTALYWYRQSLGQGLEFLIYFQGNSAPDKSGLPSDRFSAERTGGSVSTLTIQRTQQEDSAVYLCASSTTSGGGTDTQYFGPGTRLTVL.

This clonotype was observed a handful of times. V and J are TRBV7-3 and TRBJ1-1; TRBD1 might be the D (6 bases). CDR1 and CDR2 (germline): SGHTA, FQGTGA. Trimming removed 5 bases from V and 5 bases from J, with 15 bases in between. The CDR3 covers 14 residues. The CDR3 DNA reads as TGTGCCAGCAGCCCCACAGGGAGGGGGACTGAAGCTTTCTTT. Encoded protein: CASSPTGRGTEAFF.

The table lists this clonotype with a few counts. This chain connects TRBV7-3 to TRBJ2-1, with TRBD2 matching 8 bases. V gave up 2 bases and J gave up 3 bases; unmatched junction bases: 6. Germline-derived CDR1 and CDR2 are SGHTA and FQGTGA. The CDR3 sequence is 16 residues long. The DNA for the CDR3 is TGTGCCAGCAGCTTACGAGCGGGGGACCTCTACAATGAGCAGTTCTTC. Translated: CASSLRAGDLYNEQFF. Based on the CDR3 plus reference TRBV7-3 and TRBJ2-1, the full variable domain is GAGVSQTPSNKVTEKGKYVELRCDPISGHTALYWYRQSLGQGPEFLIYFQGTGAADDSGLPNDRFFAVRPEGSVSTLKIQRTERGDSAVYLCASSLRAGDLYNEQFFGPGTRLTVL.

This clonotype was seen repeatedly, ten times or more. CDR3 region: CASSLVRAGNYEQYF. In DNA form, the CDR3 reads TGTGCCAGCAGCTTGGTGCGTGCGGGGAACTACGAGCAGTACTTC. This chain joins TRBV5-6 and TRBJ2-7; possibly TRBD2 for D (6 bases). V was cut by 0 bases and J by 3 bases, with 13 bases left in between. Germline-derived CDR1 and CDR2 are SGHDT and YYEEEE. This CDR3 has 15 amino acids.

This clonotype showed up just a few times. The chain recombines TRBV2 with TRBJ2-3; 9 bases map to TRBD2. Unmatched junction bases numbered 11, after V lost 5 bases and J lost 5 bases. The V gene's germline CDR1 is SNHLY and CDR2 FYNNEI. The CDR3 spans 16 residues. The CDR3 sequence: CASSTPGRGGRDTQYF. The CDR3 bases are TGTGCCAGCAGTACCCCGGGGCGGGGGGGAAGAGATACGCAGTATTTT.

This clonotype has only a few counts. The gene calls are TRBV7-8 and TRBJ2-5; a possible D gene is TRBD2 (5 bases). With 0 bases removed from V and 6 bases from J, the gap between germline ends came to 14 bases. The CDR3 is 15 amino acids. CDR1 and CDR2 from the germline V gene are SGHVS and FQNEAQ. The CDR3 coding sequence is TGTGCCAGCAGCTTAGCGCGCGGGTGGATTAAGACCCAGTACTTC. Amino acid sequence: CASSLARGWIKTQYF. The full variable domain, with the rest looked up from reference TRBV7-8 and TRBJ2-5, is GAGVSQSPRYKVAKRGQDVALRCDPISGHVSLFWYQQALGQGPEFLTYFQNEAQLDKSGLPSDRFFAERPEGSVSTLKIQRTQQEDSAVYLCASSLARGWIKTQYFGPGTRLLVL.

This clonotype turned up a few times. The rearrangement links TRBV6-5 to TRBJ2-4; D remains unclear. V was clipped by 2 bases and J by 8 bases, with 10 bases between them. The germline V gene has CDR1 MNHEY and CDR2 SVGAGI. The CDR3 spans 13 residues. The CDR3 DNA is TGTGCCAGCAGTTACCCCCAGGCGCACATTCAGTACTTC. This sequence encodes CASSYPQAHIQYF.

The rearrangement joins TRBV7-8 to TRBJ2-3; D remains unclear. The CDR3 length is 14 residues. Trimming shortened V by 5 bases and J by 5 bases, and 14 bases separated the two germline ends. Germline CDR1 is SGHVS and CDR2 is FQNEAQ. CDR3 amino acids: CASSPTPAGDTQYF. The CDR3 DNA reads as TGTGCCAGCAGCCCCACCCCGGCCGGAGATACGCAGTATTTT. The variable domain in full, with the rest retrieved from reference TRBV7-8 and TRBJ2-3, is GAGVSQSPRYKVAKRGQDVALRCDPISGHVSLFWYQQALGQGPEFLTYFQNEAQLDKSGLPSDRFFAERPEGSVSTLKIQRTQQEDSAVYLCASSPTPAGDTQYFGPGTRLTVL.

The table lists this clonotype with a few counts. The chain joins TRBV11-1 to TRBJ2-7; 8 bases are shared with TRBD1. This CDR3 is built from 12 residues. The V gene's germline CDR1 is SGHAT and CDR2 FQDESV (reference sequence). V lost 5 bases, J lost 7 bases, and 4 bases stayed unmatched. CDR3 nucleotides: TGTGCCAGCAGCCTGGACAGGGAGGAGCAGTACTTC. Amino acids: CASSLDREEQYF.

This clonotype was detected ten times or more. The genes are TRBV10-3 and TRBJ1-1; D might be TRBD1 (6 bases). The germline V gene encodes CDR1 ENHRY and CDR2 SYGVKD. Trimming removed 11 bases from V and 6 bases from J, with 22 bases in between. CDR3 length equals 14 residues. In DNA, the CDR3 is TGTGCCGTTGCCGGGACATCCTCAGGCGCTGAAGCTTTCTTT. It codes for CAVAGTSSGAEAFF.